The 26 T cell receptor beta chains below were found in one sample sequenced in a study of T cell responses to AZD1222 COVID-19 vaccine. Sequencing was performed with immunoSEQ multiplex PCR; in TCRdb, only in-frame clones are kept and a portion is missing. In the table there are 150,000 to 180,000 clones, around nine tenths of which are singletons. The sequencing here drew on peripheral blood, taken on day 0 of AZD1222 vaccination. These receptors originate from an adult in good health.

J is TRBJ1-1 and V is TRBV5-4; 7 nucleotides match TRBD1. The germline gives CDR1 SGHNT, CDR2 YYREEE (reference sequence). The CDR3 loop spans 15 amino acids. V lost 4 bases, J lost 1 base, and 7 bases stayed unmatched. CDR3 in amino acids: CASSTGGTANTEAFF. CDR3 coding DNA: TGTGCCAGCAGCACCGGTGGGACAGCGAACACTGAAGCTTTCTTT.

This clone was seen once. V usage is TRBV7-2 and J usage is TRBJ2-7, with 8 nucleotides matching TRBD2. The length of the CDR3 is 14 residues. The germline gives CDR1 SGHTA, CDR2 FQGNSA. The J segment lost 0 bases and the V segment lost 3 bases, leaving 1 base of the junction unmatched. Written as DNA, the CDR3 is TGTGCCAGCAGCTTCAGCGGGAGCTCCTACGAGCAGTACTTC. It is translated as CASSFSGSSYEQYF.

In its sample, this clone was seen once. The rearrangement joins TRBV15 to TRBJ2-2; D is unresolved. Germline V lookup: CDR1 LNHNV, CDR2 YYDKDF (reference sequence). CDR3 length equals 14 residues. V shed 0 bases and J shed 6 bases, with 8 bases lying between them. The CDR3 sequence is CATSRDRVAGELFF. CDR3 bases: TGTGCCACCAGCAGAGATCGCGTGGCCGGGGAGCTGTTTTTT.

This clone appeared a single time. Possible read error: a much larger clone is one base away. This chain uses TRBV7-2 with TRBJ1-5; D gene ambiguous. In germline, CDR1 is SGHTA, CDR2 FQGNSA. CDR3 length equals 13 residues. The V end was cut by 1 base, the J end by 4 bases, with 5 bases between. The CDR3 nucleotides read TGTGCCAGCAGCTTAGAGCAAAATCAGCCCCAGCATTTT. This codes for CASSLEQNQPQHF.

This rearrangement joins TRBV28 to TRBJ2-1; the match to TRBD2 covers 7 bases. Germline V gives CDR1 MDHEN, CDR2 SYDVKM. Trimming at V came to 3 bases and at J to 5 bases, leaving 7 bases not matched to a gene. The CDR3 totals 15 residues. The CDR3 DNA sequence: TGTGCCAGCAGTTTGGCGTCTAGCGGAAACAATGAGCAGTTCTTC. It yields the protein CASSLASSGNNEQFF.

Concerning this clone itself: The junction and the germline gene differ at one end; a read error may be behind it. The chain couples TRBV7-7 to TRBJ1-1; D unclear. Germline lookup yields CDR1 SSHAT and CDR2 FNYEAQ (reference sequence). The CDR3 covers 14 residues. The CDR3 protein is CASSPLEGHTEAFF. CDR3 coding DNA: TGTGCTAGCAGCCCGCTTGAGGGTCACACTGAAGCTTTCTTT. Complete variable domain (other parts from reference TRBV7-7 and TRBJ1-1): GAGVSQSPRYKVTKRGQDVTLRCDPISSHATLYWYQQALGQGPEFLTYFNYEAQPDKSGLPSDRFSAERPEGSISTLTIQRTEQRDSAMYRCASSPLEGHTEAFFGQGTRLTVV.

The chain couples TRBV14 to TRBJ1-1; tentatively, D is TRBD1 (5 bases). There are 14 residues in the CDR3. The V and J ends lost 4 bases and 4 bases respectively, with 13 bases between them. The germline gives CDR1 SGHDN, CDR2 FVKESK. The CDR3, as DNA: TGTGCCAGCAGCCGGGGGAGGGGTATCACTGAAGCTTTCTTT. Protein sequence: CASSRGRGITEAFF.

The CDR3 protein is CASSPGTKTYEQYF. In DNA form, the CDR3 reads TGTGCCAGCAGCCCCGGGACAAAAACCTACGAGCAGTACTTC. This sequence joins TRBV7-9 and TRBJ2-7, with a weak D call TRBD1 (6 bases). The ends were cut back, 5 bases at V and 2 bases at J, with 13 bases in the middle. The CDR3 length is 14 residues. Germline values: CDR1 SEHNR, CDR2 FQNEAQ (reference sequence).

V and J are TRBV28 and TRBJ1-3; 7 bases line up with TRBD1. The CDR3 contains 15 residues. CDR1 and CDR2 (germline): MDHEN, SYDVKM. The ends lost 4 bases at V and 4 bases at J; junction bases unmatched: 7. For the CDR3, the DNA is TGTGCCAGCAGTTCAAGGGGGCTGGGAGGAAACACCATATATTTT. Its translation is CASSSRGLGGNTIYF.

CDR3 residues: CASSQSGFMSYNEQFF. CDR3 DNA sequence: TGCGCCAGCAGTCAATCGGGGTTTATGTCCTACAATGAGCAGTTCTTC. The chain is built from TRBV23-1 and TRBJ2-1; D not resolved. TRBV23-1 is an ORF; its function is uncertain. Trimming pared 0 bases from V and 1 base from J, leaving 10 bases between. This CDR3 comprises 16 residues.

This chain uses TRBV27 with TRBJ1-4; D unclear. This CDR3 has 15 residues. V lost 5 bases, J lost 6 bases, and 16 bases lay in between. Germline CDR1 is MNHEY and CDR2 is SMNVEV (reference sequence). The CDR3 region has the DNA TGTGCCAGCAGTCATTCAGGTCCGTGGGATGAAAAACTGTTTTTT. It translates to CASSHSGPWDEKLFF.

The V and J genes are TRBV20-1 and TRBJ1-3; D may be TRBD1 (5 bases). The CDR3 spans 14 residues. Germline lookup yields CDR1 DFQATT and CDR2 SNEGSKA (reference sequence). V shed 3 bases and J shed 4 bases, with 13 bases lying between them. This chain's CDR3 is CSASKGHSGNTIYF. DNA of the CDR3: TGCAGTGCTAGTAAGGGGCACTCCGGAAACACCATATATTTT.

The rearrangement links TRBV6-6 to TRBJ2-1, with D maybe TRBD2 (6 bases). Germline CDR1 is MNHNY and CDR2 is SVGAGI (reference sequence). The V end was cut by 0 bases, the J end by 3 bases, with 12 bases between. CDR3 size: 16 residues. CDR3 region: CASSYSQEGGYNEQFF. The CDR3, as DNA: TGTGCCAGCAGTTACTCGCAAGAGGGAGGCTACAATGAGCAGTTCTTC.

The CDR3 here is CASSRAGGSTYEQYF. As DNA, the CDR3 is TGTGCCAGCAGCCGAGCGGGAGGATCGACCTACGAGCAGTACTTC. The V gene is TRBV9, the J gene TRBJ2-7; 9 bases fit TRBD2. CDR3 length: 15 amino acids. Germline lookup yields CDR1 SGDLS and CDR2 YYNGEE. Germline trimming cut 4 bases from V and 2 bases from J; bases unmatched to any gene: 7.

In nucleotides, the CDR3 is TGTGCCAGCAGCCACCCGGGACAGGGATTTGGCTACACCTTC. Its protein is CASSHPGQGFGYTF. The chain is built from TRBV16 and TRBJ1-2; 9 positions match TRBD1. The CDR3 loop spans 14 amino acids. Germline loops: CDR1 KGHSY, CDR2 FQNENV. With V trimmed by 3 bases and J by 7 bases, 6 bases remained unmatched. The entire variable domain, with the rest obtained from reference TRBV16 and TRBJ1-2, is as follows: GEEVAQTPKHLVRGEGQKAKLYCAPIKGHSYVFWYQQVLKNEFKFLISFQNENVFDETGMPKERFSAKCLPNSPCSLEIQATKLEDSAVYFCASSHPGQGFGYTFGSGTRLTVV.

This sequence joins TRBV7-6 and TRBJ2-3, with D hard to call. Germline-derived CDR1 and CDR2 are SGHVS and FNYEAQ. This CDR3 has 16 residues. V lost 5 bases and J 0 bases, leaving 15 bases between the germline ends. The CDR3 loop is CASSREAPESTDTQYF. The CDR3 coding sequence is TGTGCCAGCAGCAGAGAAGCGCCGGAGAGCACAGATACGCAGTATTTT.

This chain's CDR3 is CASSFRANTEAFF. CDR3 nucleotide sequence: TGTGCCAGCAGCTTCCGGGCTAACACTGAAGCTTTCTTT. This chain uses TRBV7-2 with TRBJ1-1; D gene ambiguous. The V gene lost 3 bases and the J gene lost 2 bases, with 7 bases spanning the gap. The CDR3 contains 13 residues. Germline V lookup: CDR1 SGHTA, CDR2 FQGNSA.

The chain joins TRBV2 to TRBJ2-7; 8 nucleotides align to TRBD1. The CDR3 loop spans 15 amino acids. Trimming took 6 bases from V and 3 from J; bases not matched to a gene: 10. Germline CDR1 SNHLY, CDR2 FYNNEI. CDR3 loop: CASSDPGQGGYEQYF. The CDR3 DNA reads TGTGCCAGCAGCGACCCCGGACAGGGTGGCTACGAGCAGTACTTC.

The chain employs TRBV9 and TRBJ1-1; D ambiguous. The ends were cut back, 0 bases at V and 1 base at J, with 10 bases in the middle. Germline V gene sequence: CDR1 SGDLS, CDR2 YYNGEE. This CDR3 contains 15 residues. CDR3 nucleotides: TGTGCCAGCAGCGTAGCTTGGGGATCGAACACTGAAGCTTTCTTT. Residues: CASSVAWGSNTEAFF.

The rearrangement uses TRBV19 and TRBJ1-2; D might be TRBD1 (5 bases). Germline V lookup: CDR1 LNHDA, CDR2 SQIVND (reference sequence). V dropped 5 bases and J dropped 4 bases, with 14 bases sitting between them. The CDR3 is 14 amino acids. CDR3 nucleotide sequence: TGTGCCAGTAGTGGGCAGGGAATTCTCTATGGCTACACCTTC. The encoded protein is CASSGQGILYGYTF. The full variable domain, its missing parts supplied by reference TRBV19 and TRBJ1-2, is DGGITQSPKYLFRKEGQNVTLSCEQNLNHDAMYWYRQDPGQGLRLIYYSQIVNDFQKGDIAEGYSVSREKKESFPLTVTSAQKNPTAFYLCASSGQGILYGYTFGSGTRLTVV.

This clone turned up a few times. This sequence joins TRBV7-9 and TRBJ2-5; no clear D gene. The CDR3 extends over 16 amino acids. Trimming took 0 bases from V and 5 from J, leaving 16 bases between them. The germline gives CDR1 SEHNR, CDR2 FQNEAQ (reference sequence). CDR3 sequence reads: CASSLAYYRDAETQYF. In DNA form, the CDR3 reads TGTGCCAGCAGCTTAGCTTACTACCGAGACGCGGAGACCCAGTACTTC.

This clone came up once. The CDR3 sequence: CASSSDSREAQYF. The CDR3 region has the DNA TGTGCCAGCAGCTCCGACAGCCGGGAGGCCCAGTACTTC. The chain has TRBV5-6 and TRBJ2-5; TRBD2 matches 7 bases. The ends lost 3 bases at V and 9 bases at J; junction bases unmatched: 8. The CDR3 totals 13 residues. The germline CDR1 and CDR2 sequences are SGHDT and YYEEEE.

For the CDR3, the DNA is TGTGCCAGCAGCGAGGCAGGGTTCAGGGGGGACAATCAGCCCCAGCATTTT. Its translation: CASSEAGFRGDNQPQHF. The chain recombines TRBV6-2 or TRBV6-3 with TRBJ1-5, with 7 bases that match TRBD1. Trimming at V came to 6 bases and at J to 3 bases, leaving 14 bases not matched to a gene. Germline V gene sequence: CDR1 MNHEY, CDR2 SVGEGT. This CDR3 contains 17 residues.

The chain couples TRBV5-1 to TRBJ1-2; tentative D call: TRBD1 (5 bases). V was clipped by 0 bases and J by 6 bases, with 12 bases between them. This CDR3 comprises 14 residues. CDR1 and CDR2 (germline): SGHRS, YFSETQ. For the CDR3, the DNA is TGCGCCAGCAGCTTGGAGGCAGGGATTGATGGCTACACCTTC. Amino acids: CASSLEAGIDGYTF.

Turning to this clone: The germline gene is not matched at one end of the junction; a read error may be the cause. The rearrangement uses TRBV7-7 and TRBJ2-1; 13 bases match TRBD2. CDR1 SSHAT and CDR2 FNYEAQ come from the germline V gene (reference sequence). CDR3 length: 16 amino acids. The CDR3: CASSLAGLAGENEQFF. The DNA for the CDR3 is TGTGCTAGCAGCTTGGCCGGACTAGCGGGAGAAAATGAGCAGTTCTTC.

J is TRBJ1-3 and V is TRBV6-5; D is perhaps TRBD1 (6 bases). Germline assignment: CDR1 MNHEY and CDR2 SVGAGI. The V gene lost 10 bases and the J gene lost 0 bases, with 13 bases spanning the gap. This CDR3 region has 14 residues. The CDR3 DNA follows: TGTGCCACTGGACAGATTTTCTCTGGAAACACCATATATTTT. Translation: CATGQIFSGNTIYF.